These 21 T cell receptor beta chains originate from one sample sequenced in a study of blood T cells in healthy people across ages. The second PCR ran roughly 6 to 11 cycles with a sample-barcoded 5' primer and J-beta primers. TCRdb re-analysed the 5' RACE reads in MiXCR, keeping a single row per CDR3 protein. The sample contains around 1.1 million distinct CDR3 sequences, less than 45% of which appear only once. Sequencing was carried out using blood. The receptors were sampled from a man younger than 35 in good health.

The chain is built from TRBV7-3 and TRBJ1-1; TRBD1 might be the D (6 bases). The CDR3 runs to 14 residues. The germline gives CDR1 SGHTA, CDR2 FQGTGA. Trimming pared 5 bases from V and 4 bases from J, leaving 14 bases between. CDR3 amino acids: CASSPSAGATEAFF. The DNA of the CDR3 is TGTGCCAGCAGCCCGAGTGCGGGGGCCACTGAAGCTTTCTTT.

This chain connects TRBV7-9 to TRBJ1-2, with D perhaps TRBD1 (5 bases). Deletions cut 8 bases from V and 4 bases from J, with 17 bases between. The CDR3 covers 14 residues. Germline loops: CDR1 SEHNR, CDR2 FQNEAQ (reference sequence). CDR3 amino acids: CASALQGALYGYTF. Here the CDR3 DNA reads TGTGCCAGCGCCCTCCAAGGGGCCCTCTATGGCTACACCTTC.

The chain is built from TRBV5-1 and TRBJ2-1; maybe TRBD1 (5 bases). V lost 0 bases, J lost 2 bases, and 12 bases lay in between. From germline, CDR1 is SGHRS and CDR2 YFSETQ. The CDR3 runs 16 residues. The CDR3 DNA sequence: TGCGCCAGCAGCTTGGCGATGGGGCGCCCCTACAATGAGCAGTTCTTC. Amino acid sequence: CASSLAMGRPYNEQFF.

This clonotype was observed a few times. The chain is built from TRBV7-3 and TRBJ2-3, with a weak D call TRBD1 (6 bases). V was clipped by 2 bases and J by 0 bases, with 9 bases between them. The CDR3 length is 15 residues. Germline CDR1 reads SGHTA; CDR2 reads FQGTGA. The chain's CDR3 is CASSLDRFSTDTQYF. CDR3 DNA sequence: TGTGCCAGCAGCTTAGACAGGTTCAGCACAGATACGCAGTATTTT.

CDR3 sequence: CASSQDLRQGTTGELFF. The CDR3 DNA is TGTGCCAGCAGCCAAGATCTTAGACAGGGGACCACCGGGGAGCTGTTTTTT. The chain couples TRBV3-1 to TRBJ2-2; TRBD1 aligns across 8 bases. CDR1 LGHDT and CDR2 YNNKEL come from the germline V gene (reference sequence). V shed 0 bases and J 4 bases; nucleotides not matched to a gene: 7. This CDR3 region has 17 residues. Full variable domain (outside the CDR3, taken from reference TRBV3-1 and TRBJ2-2): DTAVSQTPKYLVTQMGNDKSIKCEQNLGHDTMYWYKQDSKKFLKIMFSYNNKELIINETVPNRFSPKSPDKAHLNLHINSLELGDSAVYFCASSQDLRQGTTGELFFGEGSRLTVL.

This clonotype appeared a few times. The rearrangement joins TRBV29-1 to TRBJ1-1; possible D gene TRBD1, 5 bases. CDR3 length: 12 amino acids. V lost 1 base, J lost 11 bases, and 14 bases lay in between. In germline, CDR1 is SQVTM, CDR2 ANQGSEA. Here the CDR3 reads CSVEGRERVAFF. In DNA, the CDR3 is TGCAGCGTTGAAGGCAGGGAGAGAGTGGCTTTCTTT.

This clonotype occurred a few times. This chain links TRBV15 with TRBJ2-1; 7 bases align to TRBD2. Unmatched junction bases numbered 10, after V lost 1 base and J lost 4 bases. The CDR3 sequence is 17 residues long. CDR1 and CDR2 (germline): LNHNV, YYDKDF (reference sequence). The CDR3 DNA reads TGTGCCACCAGCAGAGGTCTAGCGGTAATGGGGTACAATGAGCAGTTCTTC. Its protein is CATSRGLAVMGYNEQFF.

The CDR3 reads CASSLVVGGQTRKRFF. The CDR3 DNA sequence: TGTGCCAGCAGTCTAGTAGTGGGGGGACAGACGCGAAAGCGGTTCTTC. V gene TRBV7-2 combines with J gene TRBJ2-1, with a tentative D call TRBD1 (7 bases). Trimming left V 6 bases short and J 15 bases short, with 30 bases between. The CDR3 is 16 residues long. Germline lookup yields CDR1 SGHTA and CDR2 FQGNSA. Complete variable domain (other parts from reference TRBV7-2 and TRBJ2-1): GAGVSQSPSNKVTEKGKDVELRCDPISGHTALYWYRQSLGQGLEFLIYFQGNSAPDKSGLPSDRFSAERTGGSVSTLTIQRTQQEDSAVYLCASSLVVGGQTRKRFFGPGTRLTVL.

The rearrangement joins TRBV24-1 to TRBJ2-7, with no clear D. Trimming shortened V by 5 bases and J by 10 bases, and 17 bases separated the two germline ends. The CDR3 loop spans 13 amino acids. The germline V gene has CDR1 KGHDR and CDR2 SFDVKD. The CDR3 sequence is CATSGQPQEAQYF. CDR3 DNA sequence: TGTGCCACCAGTGGGCAGCCCCAAGAGGCCCAGTACTTC.

This clonotype was seen more than once but under ten times. The rearrangement links TRBV7-2 to TRBJ1-1; D is ambiguous. V was shortened by 2 bases and J by 5 bases, with 9 bases between the two germline ends. The CDR3 totals 13 residues. Germline V gene lookup returns CDR1 SGHTA and CDR2 FQGNSA. The CDR3: CASSLIMGTEAFF. The CDR3 DNA is TGTGCCAGCAGCTTAATTATGGGAACTGAAGCTTTCTTT.

This clonotype was counted a few times. This rearrangement joins TRBV12-3 or TRBV12-4 to TRBJ1-2, with 10 bases aligning to TRBD1. J was trimmed by 3 bases and V by 4 bases; bases with no gene match: 8. The CDR3 runs to 16 residues. The chain's CDR3 is CASSSNGQGEDYGYTF. The CDR3 nucleotides are TGTGCCAGCAGTTCTAACGGACAGGGGGAGGACTATGGCTACACCTTC.

The chain combines TRBV28 with TRBJ2-4; 9 bases are a match to TRBD1. The J call is doubtful: the DNA matches TRBJ2-7 better. The CDR3 sequence is 15 residues long. Per germline, CDR1 MDHEN and CDR2 SYDVKM. CDR3 DNA sequence: TGTGCCAGCAGTTCCCGGACAGGGGCTCCTTACGAGCAGTACTTC. It translates to CASSSRTGAPYEQYF.

The chain has TRBV27 and TRBJ2-1; maybe TRBD1 (5 bases). The assigned J gene may be wrong: the sequence end matches TRBJ2-7 better. The CDR3 length is 16 residues. Per germline, CDR1 MNHEY and CDR2 SMNVEV (reference sequence). The CDR3 region is CASSTLQASSYNEQYF. In nucleotides, the CDR3 is TGTGCCAGCAGCACCCTACAGGCCAGCTCCTACAATGAGCAGTACTTC.

This sequence joins TRBV4-3 and TRBJ1-4, with TRBD1 matching over 7 bases. Trimming took 5 bases from V and 6 from J; bases not matched to a gene: 6. This CDR3 contains 14 residues. From germline, CDR1 is LGHNA and CDR2 YSLEER. The CDR3: CASSTQGGYEKLFF. The CDR3 DNA reads TGCGCCAGCAGCACCCAGGGGGGATATGAAAAACTGTTTTTT.

Only a few counts were recorded for this clonotype. The chain links TRBV20-1 to TRBJ1-1; maybe TRBD1 (6 bases). Trimming took off 7 bases at V and 11 bases at J, with 17 bases between the two ends. The germline CDR1 and CDR2 sequences are DFQATT and SNEGSKA (reference sequence). The CDR3 sequence is 11 residues long. The CDR3 nucleotides read TGCAGTGTCTCACAGGGAATTGCGGCTTTCTTT. Translating it yields CSVSQGIAAFF.

This clonotype was seen a few times. The V and J genes are TRBV20-1 and TRBJ2-1; TRBD2 matches at 10 bases. The V segment lost 1 base and the J segment 8 bases; nucleotides outside the gene matches: 8. The CDR3 spans 15 residues. Looked up from germline, CDR1 is DFQATT and CDR2 is SNEGSKA (reference sequence). The CDR3 reads CSARGAAGGSDEQFF. The CDR3 coding sequence is TGCAGTGCTAGAGGGGCAGCGGGGGGGTCCGATGAGCAGTTCTTC.

This clonotype was detected a few times. The rearrangement uses TRBV29-1 and TRBJ2-3, with D perhaps matching TRBD1 (7 bases). Germline CDR1 is SQVTM and CDR2 is ANQGSEA. V lost 4 bases to trimming and J lost 4 bases, with 15 bases between them. The CDR3 is 14 residues long. The CDR3 region has the DNA TGCAGCGTTGTTGGCAGGGGGGTCCCAGATACGCAGTATTTT. This encodes CSVVGRGVPDTQYF.

This clonotype was counted a few times. The rearrangement links TRBV20-1 to TRBJ2-4; no reliable D call. V was pared by 2 bases and J by 0 bases, with 14 bases between. The CDR3 extends over 16 amino acids. CDR1 is DFQATT, CDR2 SNEGSKA, per germline (reference sequence). As DNA, the CDR3 is TGCAGTGCTAGAAAGCTGATAATGCTAGCCAAAAACATTCAGTACTTC. This translates into CSARKLIMLAKNIQYF.

Only a few counts were recorded for this clonotype. V is TRBV12-3 or TRBV12-4 and J is TRBJ2-1; 8 bases are shared with TRBD2. CDR3 length: 19 amino acids. Unmatched junction bases numbered 18, after V lost 8 bases and J lost 0 bases. The CDR3 DNA reads TGTGCCAGCGGGCCGGGGCGGGGGGTAACTATTAGCTCCTACAATGAGCAGTTCTTC. Encoded protein: CASGPGRGVTISSYNEQFF.

The J gene is TRBJ1-4, the V gene TRBV6-5; no firm D call. The CDR3 is made up of 15 amino acids. Per the germline V gene, CDR1 is MNHEY and CDR2 is SVGAGI. V lost 6 bases to trimming and J lost 0 bases, with 11 bases between them. The CDR3: CASRPHAATNEKLFF. The DNA of the CDR3 is TGTGCCAGCAGACCCCACGCAGCAACTAATGAAAAACTGTTTTTT.

The chain has TRBV6-2 or TRBV6-3 and TRBJ1-2; possible D gene TRBD1, 6 bases. Trimming took 5 bases from V and 1 from J, leaving 11 bases between them. The CDR3 has 14 residues. The V gene's germline CDR1 is MNHEY and CDR2 SVGEGT. CDR3: CASSGWTDNYGYTF. Here the CDR3 DNA reads TGTGCCAGCAGTGGATGGACAGATAACTATGGCTACACCTTC.